A selection of T cell receptor beta chains follows, all from one sample in a study of cytomegalovirus exposure and HLA in healthy donors. The data were produced by immunoSEQ multiplex PCR, yet TCRdb's version contains in-frame clones alone and is incomplete. Of more than 150,000 clones listed, 82% are singletons. Sequenced input: PBMCs. These receptors originate from a middle-aged man in good health and CMV-seronegative. CDR3s include the opening cysteine and the closing phenylalanine or tryptophan. A D gene is named only where the DNA matches it firmly. Size is stated for part of the rows, as once, few or many counts, or as a class when the clone is expanded.

>TRBV30|TRBJ2-3|TRBD2|.
TGTGCCTGGGGGGGACTAGCGGTGAGCACAGATACGCAGTATTTT
CAWGGLAVSTDTQYF
>TRBV6-5|TRBJ2-1|TRBD2|.
TGTGCCAGCAGCCGTCGCGGGAGGCCTGGGGTTGAGCAGTTCTTC
CASSRRGRPGVEQFF
>TRBV6-6|TRBJ2-3|.|few
TGTGCCAGCAGTTACGATAGCTCTGATACGCAGTATTTT
CASSYDSSDTQYF
>TRBV11-3|TRBJ2-5|TRBD2|few
TGTGCCAGCAGCTTAGGTCCGGGGACTAGCGGGCACCCAAGGGAGACCCAGTACTTC
CASSLGPGTSGHPRETQYF
>TRBV10-2|TRBJ1-1|.|.
TGCGCCAGCAAGGACGTTGAACAGGGTAGGACCACTGAAGCTTTCTTT
CASKDVEQGRTTEAFF
>TRBV7-3|TRBJ2-5|.|.
TGTGCCAGCAGCTTAGGTGGTTGGGTTCGGGGAGGACGGAGGGAAGAGACCCAGTACTTC
CASSLGGWVRGGRREETQYF
>TRBV9|TRBJ1-1|.|once
TGTGCCAGCAGCGTAGTAGGAGGAGGCTCCATGAACACTGAAGCTTTCTTT
CASSVVGGGSMNTEAFF
>TRBV5-6|TRBJ1-1|.|.
TGTGCCAGCAGCTTAACGGAGTACATGAACACTGAAGCTTTCTTT
CASSLTEYMNTEAFF
>TRBV10-3|TRBJ1-5|.|once
TGTGCCATCAGTCAGATCAGTGGCAATCAGCCCCAGCATTTT
CAISQISGNQPQHF
>TRBV19|TRBJ1-6|TRBD1|.
TGTGCCAGTAGTCCCGTTACAGGGGGCGTGGAAGGATCACCCCTCCACTTT
CASSPVTGGVEGSPLHF
>TRBV5-4|TRBJ2-1|.|few
TGTGCCAGCAGCTTGACTATGTCCACCTACAATGAGCAGTTCTTC
CASSLTMSTYNEQFF
>TRBV5-4|TRBJ1-1|.|.
TGTGCCAGCAGCCCGGCGGGGGTGAGCACTGAAGCTTTCTTT
CASSPAGVSTEAFF
>TRBV12-5|TRBJ2-6|.|.
TGTGCTAGTGGGGTAGTCATCTCGGGGGCCAACGTCCTGACTTTC
CASGVVISGANVLTF
>TRBV9|TRBJ2-1|.|.
TGTGCCAGCAGCAGGGGGAGCTCCTACAATGAGCAGTTCTTC
CASSRGSSYNEQFF
>TRBV11-2|TRBJ1-3|.|.
TGTGCCAGCAGCAGCCGGGACTCTGGAAACACCATATATTTT
CASSSRDSGNTIYF
>TRBV9|TRBJ1-3|.|.
TGTGCCAGCAGCCCTACGGGGGGCGCTGGAAACACCATATATTTT
CASSPTGGAGNTIYF
>TRBV5-1|TRBJ1-3|.|once
TGCGCCAGCAGCTTGGCCCCTACACCCGGGACACCTGGAAACACCATATATTTT
CASSLAPTPGTPGNTIYF
>TRBV10-1|TRBJ2-3|.|.
TGCGCCAGCAGTGAAACAGGGTTCACAGATACGCAGTATTTT
CASSETGFTDTQYF
>TRBV28|TRBJ2-7|TRBD2|once
TGTGCCAGCAGTTTAACGGGGACTAGTCGGTACGAGCAGTACTTC
CASSLTGTSRYEQYF
>TRBV7-2|TRBJ2-7|.|.
TGTGCCAGCAGCTTAGAGGCTCGGGTCAGGGTAGACGAGCAGTACTTC
CASSLEARVRVDEQYF
>TRBV10-3|TRBJ2-7|TRBD2|few
TGTGCCATCAGCCCACAAACGACTAGCGGGAGCTCCTACGAGCAGTACTTC
CAISPQTTSGSSYEQYF
>TRBV5-1|TRBJ1-2|.|.
TGCGCCAGCAGCTTTGGCAGGGCTAACTATGGCTACACCTTC
CASSFGRANYGYTF
>TRBV27|TRBJ1-6|.|.
TGTGCCAGCAGTTTATCGATCCTCCTCGGGGAAGGCTCCTATAATTCACCCCTCCACTTT
CASSLSILLGEGSYNSPLHF